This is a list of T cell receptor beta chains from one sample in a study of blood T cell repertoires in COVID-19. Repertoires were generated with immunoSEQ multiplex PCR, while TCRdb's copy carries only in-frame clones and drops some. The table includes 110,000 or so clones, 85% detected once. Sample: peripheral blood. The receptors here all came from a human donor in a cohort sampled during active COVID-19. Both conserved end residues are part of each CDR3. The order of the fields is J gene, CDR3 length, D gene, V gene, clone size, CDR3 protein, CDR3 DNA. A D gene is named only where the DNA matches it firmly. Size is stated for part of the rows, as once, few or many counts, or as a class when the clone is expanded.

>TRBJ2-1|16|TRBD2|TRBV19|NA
CASSISASGSYNEQFF
TGTGCCAGTAGTATCTCCGCTAGCGGGTCCTACAATGAGCAGTTCTTC
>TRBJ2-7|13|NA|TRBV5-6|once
CASSLGEYYEQYF
TGTGCCAGCAGCCTCGGGGAATACTACGAGCAGTACTTC
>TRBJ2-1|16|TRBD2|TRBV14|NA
CASSPPQRGVHNEQFF
TGTGCCAGCAGCCCTCCCCAGCGGGGGGTACACAATGAGCAGTTCTTC
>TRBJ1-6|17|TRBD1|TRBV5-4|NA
CASSRGSWTGNNSPLHF
TGTGCCAGCAGCCGGGGTTCCTGGACAGGCAATAATTCACCCCTCCACTTT
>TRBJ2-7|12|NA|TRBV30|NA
CAWSGYRDEQYF
TGTGCCTGGAGTGGTTACAGGGACGAGCAGTACTTC
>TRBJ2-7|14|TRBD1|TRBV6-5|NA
CASSYGTGVYEQYF
TGTGCCAGCAGTTACGGGACAGGTGTTTACGAGCAGTACTTC
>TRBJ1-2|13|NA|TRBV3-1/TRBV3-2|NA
CASSRGGGYGYTF
TGTGCCAGCAGCCGAGGCGGGGGATATGGCTACACCTTC
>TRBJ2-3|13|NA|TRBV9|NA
CASSVVRGDTQYF
TGTGCCAGCAGCGTAGTTCGAGGAGATACGCAGTATTTT
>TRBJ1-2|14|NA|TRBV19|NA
CASTVGGEAYGYTF
TGTGCCAGTACCGTGGGGGGGGAGGCCTATGGCTACACCTTC
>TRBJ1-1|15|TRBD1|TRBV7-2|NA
CASSPQGIEYTEAFF
TGTGCCAGCAGCCCACAGGGGATAGAGTACACTGAAGCTTTCTTT
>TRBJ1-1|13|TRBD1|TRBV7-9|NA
CASSAGTGFWAFF
TGTGCCAGCAGCGCCGGGACAGGGTTTTGGGCTTTCTTT
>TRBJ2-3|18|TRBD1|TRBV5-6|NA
CASSPFSDDRGPADTQYF
TGTGCCAGCAGCCCATTTTCGGACGACAGGGGGCCTGCAGATACGCAGTATTTT
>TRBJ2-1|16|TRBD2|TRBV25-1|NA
CASSPLPGRDYNEQFF
TGTGCCAGCAGCCCCTTACCGGGGAGGGACTACAATGAGCAGTTCTTC
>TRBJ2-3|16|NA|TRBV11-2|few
CASRPGPTLEGDTQYF
TGTGCCAGCAGACCCGGACCGACTCTAGAGGGAGATACGCAGTATTTT
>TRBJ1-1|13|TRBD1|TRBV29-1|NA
CSAVGQGNTEAFF
TGCAGCGCTGTCGGACAGGGGAACACTGAAGCTTTCTTT
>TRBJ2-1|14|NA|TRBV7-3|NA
CASSLDPGVNEQFF
TGTGCCAGCAGCTTGGACCCGGGGGTCAATGAGCAGTTCTTC
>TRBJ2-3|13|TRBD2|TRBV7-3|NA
CASSSGITDTQYF
TGTGCCAGCAGTAGCGGGATAACAGATACGCAGTATTTT
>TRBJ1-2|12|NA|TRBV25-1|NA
CASRTGGDGYTF
TGTGCCAGCAGGACAGGTGGGGATGGCTACACCTTC
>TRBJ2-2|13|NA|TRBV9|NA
CASSAYVSGELFF
TGTGCCAGCAGCGCGTATGTCTCCGGGGAGCTGTTTTTT
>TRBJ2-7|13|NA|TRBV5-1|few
CASRSSGTYEQYF
TGCGCCAGCAGATCCAGCGGCACCTACGAGCAGTACTTC
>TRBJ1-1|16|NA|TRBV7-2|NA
CASSPPRGLMNTEAFF
TGTGCCAGCAGCCCGCCGCGGGGACTCATGAACACTGAAGCTTTCTTT
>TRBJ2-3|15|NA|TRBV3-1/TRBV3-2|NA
CASSLMGRTTDTQYF
TGTGCCAGCAGCCTCATGGGGCGAACCACAGATACGCAGTATTTT
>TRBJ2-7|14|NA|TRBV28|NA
CASSPLSAGYEQYF
TGTGCCAGCAGTCCGCTATCGGCAGGCTACGAGCAGTACTTC
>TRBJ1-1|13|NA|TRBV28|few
CASSSGGNTEAFF
TGTGCCAGCAGTTCGGGGGGGAACACTGAAGCTTTCTTT
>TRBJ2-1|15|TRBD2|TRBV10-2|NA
CASSNGLDLEGEQFF
TGCGCCAGCAGCAATGGACTAGATCTCGAGGGTGAGCAGTTCTTC
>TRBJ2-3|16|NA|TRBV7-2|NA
CASSFSRGWSTDTQYF
TGTGCCAGCAGCTTCTCCAGGGGATGGAGCACAGATACGCAGTATTTT
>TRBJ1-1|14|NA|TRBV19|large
CASSSPSENTEAFF
TGTGCCAGTAGTAGCCCTTCAGAGAACACTGAAGCTTTCTTT
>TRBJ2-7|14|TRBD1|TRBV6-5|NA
CASRALDRGGEQYF
TGTGCCAGCAGAGCCTTGGACAGGGGAGGCGAGCAGTACTTC
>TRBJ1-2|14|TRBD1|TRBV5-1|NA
CASSPEGTDYGYTF
TGCGCCAGCAGCCCTGAGGGGACAGACTATGGCTACACCTTC
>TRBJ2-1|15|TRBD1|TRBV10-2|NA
CASSDRAGGYNEQFF
TGCGCCAGCAGTGATAGGGCAGGGGGCTACAATGAGCAGTTCTTC
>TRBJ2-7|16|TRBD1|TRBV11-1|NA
CASSPRQGRYSYEQYF
TGTGCCAGCAGCCCACGACAGGGGAGATATTCCTACGAGCAGTACTTC
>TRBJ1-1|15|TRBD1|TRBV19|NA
CASKRGDRPNTEAFF
TGTGCCTCCAAAAGGGGGGACAGACCGAACACTGAAGCTTTCTTT
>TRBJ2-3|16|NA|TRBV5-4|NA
CASSSRANSAADTQYF
TGTGCCAGCAGCTCCCGCGCAAATAGCGCGGCAGATACGCAGTATTTT
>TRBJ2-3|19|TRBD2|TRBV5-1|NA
CASSLRSLAGGLFTDTQYF
TGCGCCAGCAGCTTGAGGTCACTAGCGGGGGGATTATTCACAGATACGCAGTATTTT
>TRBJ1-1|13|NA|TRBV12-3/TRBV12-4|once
CASTGQWNTEAFF
TGTGCCAGCACCGGACAGTGGAACACTGAAGCTTTCTTT
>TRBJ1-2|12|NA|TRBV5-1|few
CASSPERFGYTF
TGCGCCAGCTCCCCCGAGAGGTTCGGCTACACCTTC
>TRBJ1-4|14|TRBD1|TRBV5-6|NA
CASSLGDSLEKLFF
TGTGCCAGCAGCTTGGGGGACAGCTTGGAAAAACTGTTTTTT
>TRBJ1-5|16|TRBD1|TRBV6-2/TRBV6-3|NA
CASSRTGPGNNQPQHF
TGTGCCAGCAGTCGGACAGGGCCTGGGAACAATCAGCCCCAGCATTTT
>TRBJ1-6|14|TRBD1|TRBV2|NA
CASKLRTGNSPLHF
TGTGCCAGCAAGCTTCGGACAGGGAATTCACCCCTCCACTTT
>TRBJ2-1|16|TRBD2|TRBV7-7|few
CASSPGRGGLLNEQFF
TGTGCCAGCAGCCCGGGGAGGGGCGGGTTGTTGAATGAGCAGTTCTTC
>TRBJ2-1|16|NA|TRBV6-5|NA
CASSSYGAGTYNEQFF
TGTGCCAGCAGTTCGTATGGGGCGGGGACCTACAATGAGCAGTTCTTC
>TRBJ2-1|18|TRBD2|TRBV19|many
CASSSGVLAGLRYNEQFF
TGTGCCAGTAGTAGTGGGGTTCTAGCGGGGCTTAGATACAATGAGCAGTTCTTC
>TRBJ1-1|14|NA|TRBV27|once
CASSAPGGNTEAFF
TGTGCCAGCAGTGCCCCGGGTGGGAACACTGAAGCTTTCTTT
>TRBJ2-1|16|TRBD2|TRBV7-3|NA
CASSLTSGRGDNEQFF
TGTGCCAGCAGCCTGACTAGCGGTAGGGGAGACAATGAGCAGTTCTTC
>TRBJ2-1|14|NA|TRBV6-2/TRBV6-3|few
CASSNEPGYNEQFF
TGTGCCAGCAGTAACGAGCCGGGATACAATGAGCAGTTCTTC
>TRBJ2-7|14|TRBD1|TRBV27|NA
CASSRTGGNYEQYF
TGTGCCAGCAGTCGGACAGGGGGAAATTACGAGCAGTACTTC
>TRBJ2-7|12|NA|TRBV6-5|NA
CASSYPGREQYF
TGTGCCAGCAGTTACCCAGGGCGGGAGCAGTACTTC
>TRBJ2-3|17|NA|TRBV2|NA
CASSELSSRRGTDTQYF
TGTGCCAGCAGTGAACTCTCCTCTAGGAGGGGTACAGATACGCAGTATTTT
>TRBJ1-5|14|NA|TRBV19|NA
CASTAGVGNQPQHF
TGTGCCAGTACGGCCGGAGTGGGCAATCAGCCCCAGCATTTT
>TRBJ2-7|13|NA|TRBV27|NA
CASSFGEHYEQYF
TGTGCCAGCAGTTTCGGGGAGCACTACGAGCAGTACTTC
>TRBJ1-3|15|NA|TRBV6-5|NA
CASSPVQGTGNTIYF
TGTGCCAGCAGCCCCGTACAGGGCACGGGAAACACCATATATTTT
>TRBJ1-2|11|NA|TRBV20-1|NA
CSAIQNYGYTF
TGCAGTGCTATCCAGAACTATGGCTACACCTTC
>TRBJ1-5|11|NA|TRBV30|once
CAWHIYQPQHF
TGTGCCTGGCACATTTATCAGCCCCAGCATTTT
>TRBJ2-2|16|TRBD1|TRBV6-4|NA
CASSDTGQAGTGELFF
TGTGCCAGCAGTGACACCGGACAGGCGGGCACCGGGGAGCTGTTTTTT
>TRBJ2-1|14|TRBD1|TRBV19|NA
CASSIRTGLNEQFF
TGTGCCAGTAGTATCAGGACAGGGCTGAATGAGCAGTTCTTC